These 22 T cell receptor beta chains originate from one sample sequenced in a study of human thymus T cells. Clones were sequenced by immunoSEQ multiplex PCR, and TCRdb holds only the in-frame ones, with some missing. The table records roughly 77,000 clones, 85% to 95% of them present only once. It was from resections taken during corrective heart surgery that the thymus tissue came. The sequencing sample was made of thymus tissue. Receptor source: a girl under two years old with a congenital heart defect but otherwise immunologically healthy.

V is TRBV29-1 and J is TRBJ2-7; D may be TRBD1 or TRBD2 (6 bases each). CDR1 SQVTM and CDR2 ANQGSEA come from the germline V gene. The V gene lost 4 bases and the J gene lost 1 base, with 17 bases spanning the gap. CDR3 length equals 15 residues. This CDR3 reads CSVGPHGGSSYEQYF. CDR3 bases: TGCAGCGTTGGCCCCCACGGGGGCAGTTCCTACGAGCAGTACTTC.

V gene TRBV9 combines with J gene TRBJ2-2, with 9 positions matching TRBD1. With 3 bases clipped from V and 8 bases from J, the junction kept 8 bases outside the gene matches. The CDR3 covers 15 residues. CDR1 and CDR2 from the germline V gene are SGDLS and YYNGEE. This CDR3 reads CASSAGQGSTGELFF. The CDR3 DNA reads as TGTGCCAGCAGCGCGGGACAGGGTTCCACTGGGGAGCTGTTTTTT. Combining the CDR3 with reference TRBV9 and TRBJ2-2 gives the whole variable domain DSGVTQTPKHLITATGQRVTLRCSPRSGDLSVYWYQQSLDQGLQFLIQYYNGEERAKGNILERFSAQQFPDLHSELNLSSLELGDSALYFCASSAGQGSTGELFFGEGSRLTVL.

The genes are TRBV19 and TRBJ1-1, with TRBD1 identical over 9 bases. V was pared by 8 bases and J by 3 bases, with 4 bases of the junction left unmatched. CDR3 length equals 13 residues. The germline CDR1 and CDR2 sequences are LNHDA and SQIVND (reference sequence). The CDR3 here is CASSRTGDTEAFF. DNA for the CDR3: TGTGCCAGTTCGAGGACAGGGGACACTGAAGCTTTCTTT. The full variable domain, completed using reference TRBV19 and TRBJ1-1, is DGGITQSPKYLFRKEGQNVTLSCEQNLNHDAMYWYRQDPGQGLRLIYYSQIVNDFQKGDIAEGYSVSREKKESFPLTVTSAQKNPTAFYLCASSRTGDTEAFFGQGTRLTVV.

J is TRBJ1-3 and V is TRBV14; D is unresolved. The ends were cut back, 0 bases at V and 0 bases at J, with 12 bases in the middle. This CDR3 is 17 amino acids long. The germline V gene has CDR1 SGHDN and CDR2 FVKESK. For the CDR3, the DNA is TGTGCCAGCAGCCAAGATGTGAGGGCCACCTCTGGAAACACCATATATTTT. Encoded protein: CASSQDVRATSGNTIYF.

This clone was picked up one time. The genes are TRBV30 and TRBJ1-5; no clear D. Trimming removed 0 bases at V and 0 bases at J, with 24 bases between. Germline V gene data show CDR1 as GTSNPN and CDR2 as SVGIG (reference sequence). CDR3 length: 20 amino acids. CDR3 region: CAWSVSGVRARNDSNQPQHF. DNA of the CDR3: TGTGCCTGGAGTGTATCGGGCGTTCGGGCCAGGAATGATAGCAATCAGCCCCAGCATTTT.

The rearrangement links TRBV7-9 to TRBJ1-2; possible D gene TRBD1, 5 bases. There are 15 residues in the CDR3. The ends were cut back, 5 bases at V and 8 bases at J, with 21 bases in the middle. Germline V lookup: CDR1 SEHNR, CDR2 FQNEAQ (reference sequence). The CDR3 protein is CASSEIRDDLRGYTF. CDR3 DNA sequence: TGTGCCAGCAGCGAAATTAGGGACGATCTACGGGGCTACACCTTC.

This chain connects TRBV29-1 to TRBJ2-7; 7 bases line up with TRBD1. V lost 6 bases, J lost 4 bases, and 15 bases stayed unmatched. This CDR3 is built from 15 residues. Looked up from germline, CDR1 is SQVTM and CDR2 is ANQGSEA. CDR3 in amino acids: CSVGLTGTRLYEQYF. CDR3 DNA: TGCAGCGTGGGATTGACAGGGACGCGGCTATACGAGCAGTACTTC.

This clone was counted a few times. J is TRBJ2-7 and V is TRBV2, with unresolved D. CDR1 and CDR2 (germline): SNHLY, FYNNEI. Between the trimmed V and J ends, which lost 4 bases and 3 bases, there was a span of 4 bases. This CDR3 has 11 residues. In DNA form, the CDR3 reads TGTGCCAGCAGTGGCGGCTACGAGCAGTACTTC. The encoded protein is CASSGGYEQYF.

The V and J genes are TRBV27 and TRBJ2-7, with TRBD2 matching over 11 bases. The CDR3 sequence is 16 residues long. Germline V lookup: CDR1 MNHEY, CDR2 SMNVEV (reference sequence). The J segment lost 0 bases and the V segment lost 5 bases, leaving 6 bases of the junction unmatched. For the CDR3, the DNA is TGTGCCAGCAGTATGAGACTAGCGGGACGCTCCTACGAGCAGTACTTC. Amino acids: CASSMRLAGRSYEQYF.

V usage is TRBV6-1 and J usage is TRBJ1-5; no clear D gene. The CDR3 has 14 residues. The V and J ends lost 8 bases and 6 bases respectively, with 17 bases between them. Germline V gives CDR1 MNHNS, CDR2 SASEGT. The CDR3 here is CASGFYQSPQPQHF. DNA for the CDR3: TGTGCCAGCGGTTTTTATCAGTCTCCTCAGCCCCAGCATTTT.

This clone was picked up one time. The CDR3 is CASSHRDSTGNTIYF. The CDR3 DNA reads as TGTGCCAGTAGCCACAGGGATAGCACTGGAAACACCATATATTTT. The chain is built from TRBV19 and TRBJ1-3, with a tentative D call TRBD1 (6 bases). The CDR3 spans 15 residues. The V end lost 6 bases, the J end lost 2 bases, and 14 bases lay between the germline ends. Germline assignment: CDR1 LNHDA and CDR2 SQIVND (reference sequence).

The chain is built from TRBV18 and TRBJ1-5; 10 nucleotides match TRBD1. The junction had 2 bases not matched to a gene; V was cut back by 3 bases and J by 6 bases. The CDR3 extends over 14 amino acids. Per the germline V gene, CDR1 is KGHSH and CDR2 is LQKENI. The CDR3 here is CASSPGQGGQPQHF. For the CDR3, the DNA is TGTGCCAGCTCACCCGGACAGGGGGGTCAGCCCCAGCATTTT. Combining the CDR3 with reference TRBV18 and TRBJ1-5 gives the whole variable domain NAGVMQNPRHLVRRRGQEARLRCSPMKGHSHVYWYRQLPEEGLKFMVYLQKENIIDESGMPKERFSAEFPKEGPSILRIQQVVRGDSAAYFCASSPGQGGQPQHFGDGTRLSIL.

V is TRBV15 and J is TRBJ2-7, with TRBD2 matching over 13 bases. This CDR3 spans 20 amino acids. The germline CDR1 and CDR2 sequences are LNHNV and YYDKDF (reference sequence). J lost 6 bases, V lost 1 base, and 18 bases had no gene match. CDR3 loop: CATSRVPKLAGGPGGVEQYF. The DNA for the CDR3 is TGTGCCACCAGCAGAGTCCCAAAACTAGCGGGAGGGCCCGGGGGCGTCGAGCAGTACTTC.

The gene calls are TRBV7-9 and TRBJ1-2; 7 bases match TRBD1. The CDR3 has 12 amino acids. The ends lost 4 bases at V and 7 bases at J; junction bases unmatched: 3. The germline gives CDR1 SEHNR, CDR2 FQNEAQ (reference sequence). The CDR3 protein is CASSSGTVGYTF. CDR3 coding DNA: TGTGCCAGCAGCTCCGGGACAGTTGGCTACACCTTC. Full variable domain (remainder filled in from reference TRBV7-9 and TRBJ1-2): DTGVSQNPRHKITKRGQNVTFRCDPISEHNRLYWYRQTLGQGPEFLTYFQNEAQLEKSRLLSDRFSAERPKGSFSTLEIQRTEQGDSAMYLCASSSGTVGYTFGSGTRLTVV.

In DNA, the CDR3 is TGTGCCAGCAGTGATGGACAGGGGCCCTACGAGCAGTACTTC. Translating gives CASSDGQGPYEQYF. This sequence joins TRBV2 and TRBJ2-7; 9 bases are shared with TRBD1. The CDR3 extends over 14 amino acids. V dropped 3 bases and J dropped 2; count of bases not matched to a gene: 2. The germline V gene has CDR1 SNHLY and CDR2 FYNNEI.

The chain carries TRBV5-4 and TRBJ1-1; D call uncertain. The germline V gene has CDR1 SGHNT and CDR2 YYREEE (reference sequence). The CDR3 is 13 residues long. The V gene lost 4 bases and the J gene lost 5 bases, with 12 bases spanning the gap. The CDR3 bases are TGTGCCAGCAGCAAGGCTATCGATACTGAAGCTTTCTTT. It is translated as CASSKAIDTEAFF.

The V and J genes are TRBV28 and TRBJ2-5, with no clear D. CDR1 is MDHEN and CDR2 is SYDVKM in the germline V gene. V dropped 5 bases and J dropped 5 bases, with 9 bases sitting between them. The CDR3 is 12 amino acids. This CDR3 reads CASSPTPETQYF. DNA of the CDR3: TGTGCCAGCAGTCCAACCCCGGAGACCCAGTACTTC.

This rearrangement joins TRBV18 to TRBJ2-1, with D possibly TRBD1 on 6 matching bases. CDR1 and CDR2 (germline): KGHSH, LQKENI. The CDR3 sequence is 16 residues long. The V end was cut by 2 bases, the J end by 7 bases, with 18 bases between. CDR3: CASSPRNGQFWNEQFF. CDR3 DNA: TGTGCCAGCTCACCAAGGAACGGACAGTTTTGGAATGAGCAGTTCTTC.

The chain's CDR3 is CASSYSKDFEAFF. The CDR3 DNA sequence: TGTGCCAGCAGTTACTCGAAGGACTTTGAAGCTTTCTTT. The J gene is TRBJ1-1, the V gene TRBV6-5; D is undetermined. Trimming took 0 bases from V and 7 from J, leaving 9 bases between them. The CDR3 has 13 amino acids. Per the germline V gene, CDR1 is MNHEY and CDR2 is SVGAGI.

The chain links TRBV7-2 to TRBJ1-4; D possibly corresponds to TRBD1 (6 bases). Germline CDR1 is SGHTA and CDR2 is FQGNSA. Trimming cost V 2 bases and J 8 bases, with 15 bases left between them. The CDR3 spans 15 residues. Here the CDR3 DNA reads TGTGCCAGCAGCTTAATCGCACTCAGGGGCGAAAAACTGTTTTTT. This codes for CASSLIALRGEKLFF.

The chain couples TRBV5-1 to TRBJ1-3; the D is unclear. This CDR3 comprises 13 residues. Germline CDR1 SGHRS, CDR2 YFSETQ. The V end lost 5 bases, the J end lost 0 bases, and 6 bases lay between the germline ends. The CDR3 nucleotides read TGCGCCAGCAGTTGGAACTCTGGAAACACCATATATTTT. Its protein product is CASSWNSGNTIYF.

The chain links TRBV10-3 to TRBJ2-6; no reliable D call. Germline V gives CDR1 ENHRY, CDR2 SYGVKD. The ends were cut back, 0 bases at V and 0 bases at J, with 3 bases in the middle. This CDR3 region has 15 residues. CDR3 DNA: TGTGCCATCAGTGAGTCGGTCTCTGGGGCCAACGTCCTGACTTTC. It yields the protein CAISESVSGANVLTF.